This TCR beta chain appears in the sequencing data of a study of vaccination and CD4 T cells after COVID-19. The treatment here: approximately nine-day PBMC culture with coronavirus spike peptide pools or control peptides (ViraFEST assay). This clonotype counts as medium-sized. Its specificity is not known. The assay that was used to sequence DNA from cultured CD4+ T cells was the Oncomine TCR Beta short-read assay. One entry per CDR3 protein results from TCRdb running MiXCR on the PCR reads. The sample has 8,000 or so distinct CDR3 sequences, 20% to 25% seen once. Trimming shortened V by 3 bases and J by 2 bases, and 12 bases separated the two germline ends. Germline-derived CDR1 and CDR2 are MNHEY and SVGAGI. The CDR3 loop spans 15 amino acids.

The clonotype comes from a human donor who had recovered from COVID-19. This specimen consisted of CD4+ T cells from blood, cultured in vitro, obtained after SARS-CoV-2 vaccination. V is TRBV6-5 and J is TRBJ2-3, with D possibly matching TRBD2 (6 bases). This CDR3 is CASSYRSGSTDTQYF. The CDR3 DNA sequence: TGTGCCAGCAGTTATAGAAGCGGGTCCACAGATACGCAGTATTTT.